This entry lists 14 T cell receptor beta chains sequenced from one sample in a study of early T cells in non-severe SARS-CoV-2 infection. TCRdb analysed the 5' RACE reads with MiXCR anew, one entry per CDR3 protein. The sample holds 65,000 to 70,000 distinct CDR3 sequences, 11% seen once. The specimen sequenced was whole blood. The receptors shown here come from an adult who was a healthcare worker with PCR-confirmed SARS-CoV-2 infection or an uninfected control (not recorded which).

Ten or more counts support this clonotype. The chain combines TRBV29-1 with TRBJ2-3, with a weak D call TRBD1 (6 bases). V shed 5 bases and J shed 1 base, with 7 bases lying between them. Germline CDR1 reads SQVTM; CDR2 reads ANQGSEA. The CDR3 runs 12 residues. DNA for the CDR3: TGCAGCGTTCGACAGGGCACAGATACGCAGTATTTT. This translates into CSVRQGTDTQYF.

This clonotype was detected a few times. This chain connects TRBV7-9 to TRBJ2-2; TRBD1 might be the D (6 bases). Trimming took 1 base from V and 3 from J, leaving 6 bases between them. Germline lookup yields CDR1 SEHNR and CDR2 FQNEAQ (reference sequence). This CDR3 is built from 14 residues. CDR3 sequence: CASSLGTDTGELFF. CDR3 bases: TGTGCCAGCAGCTTAGGGACAGACACCGGGGAGCTGTTTTTT.

This clonotype is classed as hyperexpanded. This chain joins TRBV12-3 or TRBV12-4 and TRBJ1-5; D is ambiguous. The V end was cut by 8 bases, the J end by 3 bases, with 11 bases between. The CDR3 is 13 amino acids. The CDR3 bases are TGTGCCAGCGGCCGGTCAGACAATCAGCCCCAGCATTTT. As protein: CASGRSDNQPQHF.

The table lists this clonotype with a few counts. V usage is TRBV20-1 and J usage is TRBJ2-1; 8 bases line up with TRBD2. V shed 0 bases and J 13 bases; nucleotides not matched to a gene: 8. The CDR3 consists of 13 residues. CDR1 is DFQATT, CDR2 SNEGSKA, per germline (reference sequence). DNA of the CDR3: TGCAGTGCTAGAGATCCAACGGGAGGGCCCCAGTTCTTC. Encoded protein: CSARDPTGGPQFF.

This clonotype was counted only a few times. The chain combines TRBV14 with TRBJ2-1; 16 bases map to TRBD2. J gave up 0 bases and V 3 bases, and 2 bases lay outside the gene matches. This CDR3 contains 18 residues. Germline assignment: CDR1 SGHDN and CDR2 FVKESK. The DNA for the CDR3 is TGTGCCAGCAGCCAGGGACTAGCGGGAGGGTTCTCCTACAATGAGCAGTTCTTC. This gives the protein CASSQGLAGGFSYNEQFF.

The chain links TRBV12-3 or TRBV12-4 to TRBJ1-5; TRBD1 might be the D (6 bases). The germline V and J ends were trimmed by 3 bases and 3 bases, with 15 bases remaining between them. The CDR3 runs 16 residues. The CDR3 protein is CASSLGQGLDNQPQHF. The CDR3, as DNA: TGTGCCAGCAGTTTGGGGCAGGGGTTGGACAATCAGCCCCAGCATTTT.

The gene calls are TRBV4-2 and TRBJ2-7, with 8 bases fitting TRBD2. Germline V gene sequence: CDR1 LGHNA, CDR2 YNFKEQ. The CDR3 is 15 residues long. Trimming cost V 6 bases and J 1 base; bases outside gene matches: 8. For the CDR3, the DNA is TGTGCCAGCAGTAGCGAACTAGCGGAATCCTACGAGCAGTACTTC. Residues: CASSSELAESYEQYF.

V and J are TRBV20-1 and TRBJ2-3; D remains unclear. The V and J ends lost 3 bases and 4 bases respectively, with 14 bases between them. The CDR3 loop spans 14 amino acids. The germline gives CDR1 DFQATT, CDR2 SNEGSKA (reference sequence). The DNA of the CDR3 is TGCAGTGCTAGGGATGTCCGAAAGGCAGATACGCAGTATTTT. As protein: CSARDVRKADTQYF.

This clonotype was seen more than once but under ten times. This chain connects TRBV7-2 to TRBJ1-1, with D tentatively TRBD1 (5 bases). Looked up from germline, CDR1 is SGHTA and CDR2 is FQGNSA. CDR3 size: 13 residues. Trimming took 8 bases from V and 1 from J, leaving 11 bases between them. CDR3 residues: CASRGVGNTEAFF. DNA of the CDR3: TGTGCCAGCCGAGGGGTCGGGAACACTGAAGCTTTCTTT.

The chain has TRBV4-1 and TRBJ2-7; a possible D gene is TRBD1 (6 bases). Trimming removed 0 bases at V and 2 bases at J, with 14 bases between. In germline, CDR1 is MGHRA, CDR2 YSYEKL. This CDR3 contains 16 residues. CDR3 residues: CASSQDLGALTYEQYF. As DNA, the CDR3 is TGCGCCAGCAGCCAAGATCTGGGGGCCCTAACCTACGAGCAGTACTTC.

The V and J genes are TRBV20-1 and TRBJ1-3; 9 nucleotides line up with TRBD1. This CDR3 is built from 14 residues. Germline trimming cut 2 bases from V and 2 bases from J; bases unmatched to any gene: 1. CDR1 and CDR2 (germline): DFQATT, SNEGSKA (reference sequence). Here the CDR3 reads CSARYRGPGNTIYF. DNA of the CDR3: TGCAGTGCTAGATACAGGGGGCCTGGAAACACCATATATTTT.

This clonotype was found a few times. The V gene is TRBV5-1, the J gene TRBJ2-7; tentative D call: TRBD2 (6 bases). Trimming pared 3 bases from V and 6 bases from J, leaving 13 bases between. The germline V gene has CDR1 SGHRS and CDR2 YFSETQ. The CDR3 loop spans 13 amino acids. The CDR3 sequence: CASSWERGTEQYF. The DNA of the CDR3 is TGCGCCAGCAGCTGGGAACGGGGGACCGAGCAGTACTTC.

The chain has TRBV3-1 and TRBJ2-1, with D perhaps matching TRBD2 (5 bases). Germline CDR1 is LGHDT and CDR2 is YNNKEL (reference sequence). With 8 bases removed from V and 5 bases from J, the gap between germline ends came to 13 bases. CDR3 length: 13 residues. CDR3 in amino acids: CASLKSGHNEQFF. The CDR3, as DNA: TGTGCCAGCCTTAAAAGCGGCCACAATGAGCAGTTCTTC.

This clonotype was seen a few times. V usage is TRBV21-1 and J usage is TRBJ2-7; the DNA was not compared with TRBD1, the D call given in the table. TRBV21-1 is an annotated pseudogene. The CDR3 is 13 amino acids. This CDR3 reads CASLGTGVGEQYF. The CDR3 coding sequence is TGTGCCAGCCTCGGGACAGGGGTCGGAGAGCAGTACTTC.